One sample yielded the 13 T cell receptor beta chains listed below, sequenced in a study of cytomegalovirus exposure and HLA in healthy donors. 13 Jbeta primers and 60 Vbeta primers were used for the PCR. Clones were read by immunoSEQ multiplex PCR, and TCRdb kept only the in-frame ones, dropping some. The table lists over 65,000 clones, around 80% of them singletons, with around 9.7% in the top ten. Input material: PBMCs. Source of these receptors: a man in his forties or fifties in good health and CMV-seronegative.

CDR3 residues: CATSSEGQPRKNTEAFF. The CDR3 DNA reads TGTGCCACCAGCAGTGAGGGACAGCCTAGGAAGAACACTGAAGCTTTCTTT. V gene TRBV15 combines with J gene TRBJ1-1; TRBD1 matches 7 bases. This CDR3 has 17 amino acids. J lost 1 base, V lost 3 bases, and 11 bases had no gene match. Germline assignment: CDR1 LNHNV and CDR2 YYDKDF (reference sequence).

CDR3 sequence reads: CASSYGVGVGTGELFF. Here the CDR3 DNA reads TGTGCCAGCAGCTACGGGGTCGGGGTTGGGACCGGGGAGCTGTTTTTT. This rearrangement joins TRBV11-3 to TRBJ2-2, with D tentatively TRBD2 (5 bases). The V gene's germline CDR1 is SGHNT and CDR2 YENEEA. The CDR3 runs 16 residues. V was pared by 4 bases and J by 5 bases, with 17 bases between.

This sequence joins TRBV29-1 and TRBJ2-1; 9 nucleotides align to TRBD2. CDR3 length equals 13 residues. Germline loops: CDR1 SQVTM, CDR2 ANQGSEA. Trimming removed 7 bases from V and 13 bases from J; junction bases left unmatched: 14. The CDR3 DNA sequence: TGCAGCGCTTCCCGGACTAGCGTGGAGACCCAGTTCTTC. Residues: CSASRTSVETQFF.

This clone appeared a few times. The J gene is TRBJ2-2, the V gene TRBV4-1, with no clear D. Per germline, CDR1 MGHRA and CDR2 YSYEKL. Trimming pared 0 bases from V and 4 bases from J, leaving 6 bases between. This CDR3 region has 14 residues. As DNA, the CDR3 is TGCGCCAGCAGCCAAGAGACTCTCACCGGGGAGCTGTTTTTT. Its translation is CASSQETLTGELFF.

The chain is built from TRBV7-2 and TRBJ1-2, with TRBD1 matching over 7 bases. CDR1 SGHTA and CDR2 FQGNSA come from the germline V gene. Unmatched junction bases numbered 7, after V lost 2 bases and J lost 4 bases. The CDR3 runs 15 residues. In DNA form, the CDR3 reads TGTGCCAGCAGCTTAAACTACAGGGGCAGCTATGGCTACACCTTC. It codes for CASSLNYRGSYGYTF. The whole variable domain, filled in from reference TRBV7-2 and TRBJ1-2, reads GAGVSQSPSNKVTEKGKDVELRCDPISGHTALYWYRQSLGQGLEFLIYFQGNSAPDKSGLPSDRFSAERTGGSVSTLTIQRTQQEDSAVYLCASSLNYRGSYGYTFGSGTRLTVV.

In this sample, this clone turned up once. This chain joins TRBV7-2 and TRBJ2-7; 7 nucleotides agree with TRBD1. This CDR3 has 15 amino acids. Germline V gives CDR1 SGHTA, CDR2 FQGNSA. V dropped 1 base and J dropped 3; count of bases not matched to a gene: 6. The CDR3 coding sequence is TGTGCCAGCAGCTTAGTGGCCGACAGGGTCTACGAGCAGTACTTC. This codes for CASSLVADRVYEQYF.

J is TRBJ2-1 and V is TRBV4-2; 9 bases fit TRBD1. Trimming removed 0 bases from V and 15 bases from J; junction bases left unmatched: 12. Germline V gene data show CDR1 as LGHNA and CDR2 as YNFKEQ. This CDR3 is 15 amino acids long. CDR3: CASSQDLGQGKYRFF. CDR3 sequence (DNA): TGTGCCAGCAGCCAAGATCTGGGACAGGGAAAGTATCGGTTCTTC.

The chain employs TRBV21-1 and TRBJ2-7; the table assigns TRBD1, which was not confirmed against the DNA. TRBV21-1 is deemed a pseudogene. The CDR3 extends over 12 amino acids. Here the CDR3 reads CASGTGPYEQYF. The CDR3 nucleotides are TGTGCCAGCGGAACAGGCCCCTACGAGCAGTACTTC.

This chain joins TRBV7-7 and TRBJ2-1; D is possibly TRBD1 (6 bases). Per germline, CDR1 SSHAT and CDR2 FNYEAQ (reference sequence). Trimming shortened V by 5 bases and J by 1 base, and 12 bases separated the two germline ends. CDR3 length equals 15 residues. The CDR3 DNA is TGTGCCAGCAGCCCCAGGGGTATTTCCTACAATGAGCAGTTCTTC. Its protein product is CASSPRGISYNEQFF.

The rearrangement joins TRBV19 to TRBJ2-2; a weak D match, TRBD1 (5 bases). Germline-derived CDR1 and CDR2 are LNHDA and SQIVND (reference sequence). The CDR3 extends over 13 amino acids. The ends were cut back, 3 bases at V and 7 bases at J, with 9 bases in the middle. CDR3 coding DNA: TGTGCCAGTAGTATTTCTAGGGGCGGGGAGCTGTTTTTT. Its protein product is CASSISRGGELFF. The whole variable domain, filled in from reference TRBV19 and TRBJ2-2, reads DGGITQSPKYLFRKEGQNVTLSCEQNLNHDAMYWYRQDPGQGLRLIYYSQIVNDFQKGDIAEGYSVSREKKESFPLTVTSAQKNPTAFYLCASSISRGGELFFGEGSRLTVL.

The chain carries TRBV7-9 and TRBJ1-3, with no clear D. Germline CDR1 reads SEHNR; CDR2 reads FQNEAQ (reference sequence). The V end lost 5 bases, the J end lost 1 base, and 9 bases lay between the germline ends. The CDR3 loop spans 14 amino acids. For the CDR3, the DNA is TGTGCCAGCAGCCCCACGGGATCTGGAAACACCATATATTTT. It codes for CASSPTGSGNTIYF.

The chain joins TRBV2 to TRBJ2-1; 9 nucleotides agree with TRBD2. This CDR3 is 15 amino acids long. Germline V CDR1 and CDR2: SNHLY, FYNNEI. Trimming took 1 base from V and 4 from J; bases not matched to a gene: 2. In DNA, the CDR3 is TGTGCCAGCAGTGAAGGACTAGCGGCGTACAATGAGCAGTTCTTC. Translating gives CASSEGLAAYNEQFF.

This clone was detected a few times. The J gene is TRBJ1-5, the V gene TRBV7-6; 8 nucleotides match TRBD1. The V gene's germline CDR1 is SGHVS and CDR2 FNYEAQ. V lost 4 bases to trimming and J lost 4 bases; unmatched junction nucleotides: 0. The CDR3 covers 13 residues. The CDR3 DNA sequence: TGTGCCAGCAGCTACAGGGGGAATCAGCCCCAGCATTTT. It translates to CASSYRGNQPQHF.